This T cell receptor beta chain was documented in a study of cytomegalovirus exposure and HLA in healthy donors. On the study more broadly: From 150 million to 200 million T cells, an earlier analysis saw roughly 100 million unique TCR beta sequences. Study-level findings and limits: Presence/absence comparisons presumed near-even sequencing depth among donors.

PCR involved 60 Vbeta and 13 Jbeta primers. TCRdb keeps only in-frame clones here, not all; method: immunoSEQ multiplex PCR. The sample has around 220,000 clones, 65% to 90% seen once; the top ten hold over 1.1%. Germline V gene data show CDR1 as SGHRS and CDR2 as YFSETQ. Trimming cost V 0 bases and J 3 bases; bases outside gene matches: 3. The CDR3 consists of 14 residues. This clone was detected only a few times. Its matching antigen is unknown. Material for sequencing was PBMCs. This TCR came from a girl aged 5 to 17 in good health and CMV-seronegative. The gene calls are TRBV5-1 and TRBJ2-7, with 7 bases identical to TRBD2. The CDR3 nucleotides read TGCGCCAGCAGCTTGGGGACTAGAGACTACGAGCAGTACTTC. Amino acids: CASSLGTRDYEQYF.